This T cell receptor (beta chain) was identified in a study of response to subunit inactivated influenza vaccine. One entry per CDR3 protein, called by TCRdb with MiXCR from the RT-PCR reads. The table shows around 520,000 distinct CDR3 sequences, with about 25% occurring only once. Overall study findings and caveats: Each seasonal flu vaccination may recruit only limited new T cells, authors suggested.

This clonotype was seen more than once but under ten times. Antigen unknown. Germline values: CDR1 SGHTA, CDR2 FQGNSA. Trimming took 1 base from V and 11 from J, leaving 18 bases between them. This CDR3 spans 15 amino acids. The source was CD4+ T cells sorted from PBMCs, collected about 5 days after vaccination. The chain combines TRBV7-2 with TRBJ2-4, with D tentatively TRBD2 (5 bases). This receptor was obtained from a man aged 45 to 65 who received an inactivated influenza vaccine. CDR3 bases: TGTGCCAGCAGCTTAGACGCCCCGGGGTCTATGCTTCAGTACTTC. Its protein product is CASSLDAPGSMLQYF.